This T cell receptor (beta chain) was profiled in a study of T cell changes during pregnancy in multiple sclerosis. The length of the CDR3 is 15 residues. V lost 3 bases and J lost 5, with 13 bases in between. Looked up from germline, CDR1 is ENHRY and CDR2 is SYGVKD. Data came from immunoSEQ multiplex PCR; TCRdb stores just in-frame clones and leaves some out. The sample includes 40,000 or so clones, approximately 91% of them seen just once. The source of this sequence is a female donor with multiple sclerosis, enrolled in a pregnancy study. This chain links TRBV10-3 with TRBJ2-2; possible D gene TRBD2, 5 bases. This specimen was CD8+ T cells from peripheral blood mononuclear cells, taken after pregnancy. The CDR3 spells CAISEGSLDTGELFF. Written as DNA, the CDR3 is TGTGCCATCAGTGAAGGGAGTTTAGATACCGGGGAGCTGTTTTTT.